This TCR beta chain was captured in a study of siplizumab effects on memory and regulatory T cells. About 10^5 TCR templates were assayed per sample. Only in-frame clones appear in the TCRdb table, and some are missing; sequencing was by immunoSEQ multiplex PCR. The table shows over 60,000 clones, with roughly 89% occurring only once. Germline CDR1 SGHDN, CDR2 FVKESK. The CDR3 is 15 residues long. Losses at the gene ends were 2 bases for V and 7 bases for J; bases not matched to a gene: 11. Study-wide points: Alloreactive sequences that could be traced to unstimulated CD4+ memory cells showed a significant reduction under siplizumab. There were only a minor fraction of alloreactive clones that mapped to unstimulated subsets. Treatment with siplizumab left mappable alloreactive CD4+ clones averaging around 69% Treg-derived, compared with approximately 25% in controls.

As regards this clone: Its target is not known.

The sequence came from a human donor in good health. V gene TRBV14 combines with J gene TRBJ2-7; 7 positions match TRBD2. Sequencing was done on a sample of CD8+ T cells sorted from blood. In DNA, the CDR3 is TGTGCCAGCAGCCAACTGGGCGGGAGCCTTTGGGAGCAGTACTTC. This gives the protein CASSQLGGSLWEQYF.